This TCR beta chain is drawn from a study of CD8+ T cells in alopecia areata. Reverse transcribed after extraction, RNA yielded cDNA as the sequencing template. Sequenced by immunoSEQ multiplex PCR; TCRdb stores in-frame clones only, minus some. The sample contains 150,000 or so clones, about nine tenths of which appear only once. Germline V gene sequence: CDR1 SNHLY, CDR2 FYNNEI. The junction had 9 bases not matched to a gene; V was cut back by 6 bases and J by 5 bases. The CDR3 is made up of 14 amino acids. The V call is TRBV2, the J call TRBJ2-7; 8 bases line up with TRBD1. This sample comprised CD8+ T cells sorted from blood, obtained at week 0. The sequence was obtained from a human donor with alopecia areata. CDR3 loop: CASSPRQGSDEQYF. CDR3 coding DNA: TGTGCCAGCAGCCCACGACAGGGGTCGGACGAGCAGTACTTC.